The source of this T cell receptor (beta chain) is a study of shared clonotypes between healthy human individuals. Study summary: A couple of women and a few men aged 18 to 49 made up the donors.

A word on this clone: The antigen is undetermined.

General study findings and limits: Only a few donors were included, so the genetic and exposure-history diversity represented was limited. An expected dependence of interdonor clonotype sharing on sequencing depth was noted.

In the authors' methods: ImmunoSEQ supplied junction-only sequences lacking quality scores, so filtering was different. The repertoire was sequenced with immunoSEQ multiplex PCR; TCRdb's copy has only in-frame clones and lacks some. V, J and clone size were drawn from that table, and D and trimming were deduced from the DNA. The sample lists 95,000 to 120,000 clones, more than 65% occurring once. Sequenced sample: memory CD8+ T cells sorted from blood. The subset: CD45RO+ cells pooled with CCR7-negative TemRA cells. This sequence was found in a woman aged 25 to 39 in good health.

The CDR3 protein is CASSPPPDGSNEQFF. The CDR3 coding sequence is TGTGCCAGCAGTCCCCCCCCGGACGGGTCCAATGAGCAGTTCTTC. This chain links TRBV6-6 with TRBJ2-1; D gene uncertain. The germline CDR1 and CDR2 sequences are MNHNY and SVGAGI (reference sequence). The V and J ends lost 5 bases and 6 bases respectively, with 17 bases between them. The CDR3 extends over 15 amino acids.